This TCR beta chain was profiled in a study of cytomegalovirus exposure and HLA in healthy donors (dated by TCRdb to about 2017). At the level of the whole study: In an earlier analysis of roughly 500 of the donors, 276 Gb of sequence data and roughly 100 million unique TCR beta sequences from roughly 200 million T cells were reported. Approximately 310 gigabases of sequencing data and 70 million to 95 million unique TCR sequences made up an early release that covered some 640 HLA-typed donors. The study profiled the T cell repertoires of more than 500 subjects by immunosequencing and related them to cytomegalovirus serostatus. In addition to the first cohort of around 670 subjects, a separate validation cohort of 120 different subjects was used. In an earlier analysis of 587 of the donors, high-throughput TCR beta sequencing was used to judge whether each TCR beta V gene segment behaved as functional or pseudogenic. Donor age, sex, ethnicity and CMV serostatus were compiled together with the repertoire data. Every repertoire in the discovery cohort had been generated on one and the same sequencing platform. HLA typing covered class I and class II loci at four-digit resolution. The study combined high-throughput TCR immunosequencing, statistical association of individual TCRs with disease status, and machine learning to predict cytomegalovirus infection status. Roughly 5 DR-DQ haplotypes were handled as single units for association and clustering because linkage in the cohort was strong. The number of donors typed differed by locus, with 629-630 for A, B, C, DRB1 and DQB1, more than 500 for DQA1, about 610 for DPA1, and some 440 for DPB1. The study aimed to test whether signatures of past pathogen exposure could be identified by cataloging public T cell receptors. Among the approximately 430 genotyped donors, about 83% belonged to the genetic ancestry cluster associated with self-reported Caucasian donors. Across 300 to 500 genotyped donors of the cohort, an average of roughly 200,000 unique TCR beta nucleotide sequences per donor were sequenced, and approximately 19% of those sequences were non-productive. In a later genetic analysis, genome-wide SNP genotypes for about 55% of the 666 donors were used, and that subset was treated as a discovery cohort. To study patterns of TCR occurrence, a later analysis re-analyzed previously published TCR beta repertoires from 650 to 750 donors and added high-resolution HLA genotyping. In the later analysis, no new phenotypic data were used to find candidate immune exposures; instead, reliance was placed on TCR beta sequences and their occurrence across donors.

The cohort comprised some 700 healthy bone marrow donors. All cohort members were sampled while nominally healthy, although unrecorded immune exposures were likely present. The donor tested CMV seropositive, placing the donor among the 310 or so seropositive members of the cohort. Every donor gave a peripheral blood sample, and the peripheral blood mononuclear cells from that sample were used for TCR beta sequencing. Genomic DNA extraction from the blood cell samples was performed with the Qiagen DNeasy Blood Extraction Kit. As concerns this clone: Its antigen target is currently unknown. No clone much larger than this one lies a single base away; base qualities are absent.

Library creation used the immunoSEQ multiplex PCR assay. For the multiplex PCR, a mixture combining 60 forward primers for TCR Vbeta segments and 13 reverse primers for TCR Jbeta segments was used. A multiplex PCR assay on genomic DNA amplified the CDR3 region of rearranged TCR beta genes. The amplified TCR beta libraries were sequenced on the Illumina HiSeq System as 87-base-pair reads. The published analysis was carried out like this. A later analysis tallied tens of millions of unique TCR beta chains across the 666 repertoires, and some 12 million of those chains were shared by two or more donors. Raw reads were error-corrected and collapsed into unique sequences with a nearest-neighbor algorithm that merged closely related sequences to remove PCR and sequencing errors. V, D and J gene segments were assigned by aligning CDR3 sequences to IMGT reference sequences. For a sequence to be retained, at least a six-nucleotide match to both a V gene segment and a J gene segment was required. Rearrangements were classified as productive when the CDR3 lacked stop codons and remained in frame with V and J, and all other rearrangements were classified as non-productive. Following IMGT convention, CDR3 was defined as the stretch from the second conserved V-encoded cysteine up to the conserved J-encoded phenylalanine. The earlier analysis of a few hundred of the donors excluded sequences that lacked an unambiguous match to a single V gene segment. In an earlier analysis of several hundred of the donors, a V segment was called functional when productive rearrangements were above 56.7%, and segregating when the standard deviation between donors exceeded 5%. To diagnose cytomegalovirus status from the catalog of TCR beta chain sequences, a statistical classification framework was built. A later analysis assigned V and J genes by comparing TCR nucleotide sequences with IMGT/GENE-DB human TR gene sequences. In a later analysis, CDR3 sequences and most-parsimonious VDJ recombination scenarios were assigned using the TCRdist pipeline. In a later analysis, each TCR beta chain was defined by its CDR3 amino acid sequence together with its V-gene family, and reads lacking a unique V-gene family were excluded. To address suspected cross-contamination and a sequencing artifact, a later analysis removed roughly 580 highly shared, low-generation-probability nucleotide sequences. In a later analysis, a clonal expansion index was calculated for each public chain from normalized within-repertoire ranks of inferred template counts. Generation probabilities in a later analysis came from a VDJ recombination model fitted to out-of-frame rearrangements, and those results were checked against IGoR. A later analysis scored TCR-TCR, TCR-HLA and TCR-CMV co-occurrence with hypergeometric tests, applying a repertoire-size bias correction to TCR pairs. To estimate false discovery rates, a later analysis permuted the HLA or CMV assignments 20 times. In a later analysis, co-occurring TCRs were grouped using DBSCAN, with TCRdist sequence similarity added in when clustering inside HLA-allele-positive subsets. Repertoires with fewer than 30,000 or more than 120,000 public chains, plus five repertoires with anomalous nucleotide sharing, were excluded from co-occurrence clustering. Imported from immuneACCESS, the table was reduced by TCRdb to in-frame sequences with V and J called. These copies leave out some clones; in studies compared against another copy, an unresolved V gene accounts for under half, and the cause of the remainder is not known. The V and J calls and clone size are taken from that table; D and trimming were inferred from the DNA. Here the sample has under 200,000 clones; 77% occur a single time. The ten largest clones take up approximately 2.3% of the sample.

The study at large found these results: In a later analysis, most CMV-associated TCR beta chains were found to appear HLA-restricted, with HLA associations seemingly driven largely by CMV exposure. A later analysis reported that several top co-occurrence clusters appeared linked to parvovirus B19, influenza, CMV and Epstein-Barr virus. The study listed 150 to 200 TCR beta chains as associated with cytomegalovirus. Linkage disequilibrium might explain the correlated functional status among segregating V segments, but an unknown experimental factor could not be excluded. Compared with the roughly 710-donor mean, donors in an Asian-associated ancestry cluster had fewer N-insertions in productive TCRs, according to a later genetic analysis. Only TCR beta chains were sequenced in this cohort, and the absence of alpha or paired-chain data limited detectable features. The only immune exposure information available for the cohort was CMV serostatus. A further reported finding was that TCR beta sequences accurately predicted the HLA-A and HLA-B alleles for most subjects in the first cohort. It was suggested by the authors that the approach could potentially be generalized to other disease states and immunological phenotypes. In vitro tests confirmed that a few of the cytomegalovirus-associated TCR beta chains recognize cytomegalovirus antigens. A group of highly shared sequence variants was considered likely to be a technical artifact of the sequencing pipeline. While some public TCRs were present in many individuals, most TCR sequences turned up only very rarely across donors. An association between a missense DCLRE1C variant and V-gene and J-gene trimming of TCR beta chains was found in a later genetic analysis and replicated in an independent cohort. The classifier was reported to diagnose cytomegalovirus status with high specificity and sensitivity in both the original and validation cohorts. Roughly uniform sequencing depth across donors was assumed in presence/absence analyses, although this assumption may not hold. In a later analysis, HLA-associated TCR beta chains showed more clonal expansion and lower generation probabilities than non-associated chains that were equally common. Because HLA typing was unavailable for some donors at each locus, only the typed subset was used in association tests. The earlier analysis of around 600 of the donors excluded roughly 16 rarely observed V segments, including chromosome 9 orphons, because counts were too low. In an earlier analysis of about 550 of the donors, most TCR beta V segments were observed in productive rearrangements about 90% or about 30% of the time, broadly matching IMGT annotations. A later analysis found that TCR association rates varied across HLA loci, with DRB1 alleles showing the most associated TCRs and HLA-C alleles the fewest. At a false discovery rate of 0.05, a later analysis linked 16,951 TCR beta sequences to specific HLA alleles. Assigning TCR associations to individual alleles was difficult when HLA alleles, especially DR and DQ, strongly co-occurred.

The sample was PBMCs. The TCR was taken from a man aged 50-59 years in good health and CMV-seropositive.

CDR3 region: CASSPSTGSSGNTIYF. The bases are TGCGCCAGCAGCCCATCGACAGGGAGCTCTGGAAACACCATATATTTT. The rearranged chain carries TRBV4-3 and TRBJ1-3; TRBD1 agrees with 7 junctional bases. The CDR3 starts with the cysteine, ends with the phenylalanine, and has 16 residues. Only CDR3 DNA is held: 48 bases, read in frame from base 1. Trimming removed 4 bases from V and 0 bases from J; the gene matches leave 6 bases unexplained. CDR1 and CDR2 (LGHNA, YSLEER) derive from the germline V gene.